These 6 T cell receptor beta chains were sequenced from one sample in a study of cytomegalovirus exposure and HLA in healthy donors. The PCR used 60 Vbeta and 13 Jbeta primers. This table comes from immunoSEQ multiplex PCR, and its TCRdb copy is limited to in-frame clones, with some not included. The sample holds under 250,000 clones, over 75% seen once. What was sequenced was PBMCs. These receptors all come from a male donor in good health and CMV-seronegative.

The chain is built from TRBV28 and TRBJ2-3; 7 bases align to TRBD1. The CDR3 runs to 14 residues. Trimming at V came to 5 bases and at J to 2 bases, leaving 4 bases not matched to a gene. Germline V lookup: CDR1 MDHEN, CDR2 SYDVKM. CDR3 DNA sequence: TGTGCCAGCAGTCAAGGGGGCTACACAGATACGCAGTATTTT. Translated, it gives CASSQGGYTDTQYF.

The chain's CDR3 is CASSSNPGRGEQYF. The CDR3 nucleotides are TGTGCCAGCAGTTCTAACCCCGGCAGGGGCGAGCAGTACTTC. The V and J genes are TRBV28 and TRBJ2-7; TRBD1 might be the D (6 bases). The germline V gene has CDR1 MDHEN and CDR2 SYDVKM. This CDR3 spans 14 amino acids. Trimming took 4 bases from V and 6 from J, leaving 16 bases between them.

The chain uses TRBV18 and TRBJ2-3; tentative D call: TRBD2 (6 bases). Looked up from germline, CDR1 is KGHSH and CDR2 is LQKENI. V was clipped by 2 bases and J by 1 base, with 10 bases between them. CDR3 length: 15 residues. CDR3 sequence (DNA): TGTGCCAGCTCACCAGGAGGGGAGGGCACAGATACGCAGTATTTT. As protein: CASSPGGEGTDTQYF.

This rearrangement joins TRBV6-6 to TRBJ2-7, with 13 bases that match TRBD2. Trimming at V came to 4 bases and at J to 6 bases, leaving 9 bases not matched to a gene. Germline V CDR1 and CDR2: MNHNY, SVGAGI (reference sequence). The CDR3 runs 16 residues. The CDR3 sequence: CASSSLAGGVPVEQYF. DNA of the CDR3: TGTGCCAGCAGTTCACTAGCGGGAGGGGTCCCCGTCGAGCAGTACTTC.

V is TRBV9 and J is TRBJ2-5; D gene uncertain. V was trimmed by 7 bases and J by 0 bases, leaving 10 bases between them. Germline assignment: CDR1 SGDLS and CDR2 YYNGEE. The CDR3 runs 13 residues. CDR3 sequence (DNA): TGTGCCAGCGGTCTATCGTACCAAGAGACCCAGTACTTC. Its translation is CASGLSYQETQYF.

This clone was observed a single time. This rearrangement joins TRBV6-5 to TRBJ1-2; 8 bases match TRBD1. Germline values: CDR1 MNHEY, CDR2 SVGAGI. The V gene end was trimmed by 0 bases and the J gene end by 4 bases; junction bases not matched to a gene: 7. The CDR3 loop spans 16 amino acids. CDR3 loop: CASSYSSLGQGYGYTF. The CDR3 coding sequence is TGTGCCAGCAGTTACTCATCCCTTGGACAGGGCTATGGCTACACCTTC.